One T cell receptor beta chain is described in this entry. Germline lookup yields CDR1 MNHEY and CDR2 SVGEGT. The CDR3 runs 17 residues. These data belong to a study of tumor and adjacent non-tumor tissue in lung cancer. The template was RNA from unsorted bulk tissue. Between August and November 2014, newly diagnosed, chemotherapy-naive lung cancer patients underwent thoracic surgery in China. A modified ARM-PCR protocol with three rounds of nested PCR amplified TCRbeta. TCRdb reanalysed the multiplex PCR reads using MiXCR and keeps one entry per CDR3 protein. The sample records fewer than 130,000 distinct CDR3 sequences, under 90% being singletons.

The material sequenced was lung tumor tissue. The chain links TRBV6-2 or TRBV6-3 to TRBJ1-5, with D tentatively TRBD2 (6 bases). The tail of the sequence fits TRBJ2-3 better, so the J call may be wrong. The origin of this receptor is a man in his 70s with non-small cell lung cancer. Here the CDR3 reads CASSYIPGEGYNQPQYF. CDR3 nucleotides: TGTGCCAGCAGTTACATCCCGGGAGAGGGATACAATCAGCCCCAGTATTTT.